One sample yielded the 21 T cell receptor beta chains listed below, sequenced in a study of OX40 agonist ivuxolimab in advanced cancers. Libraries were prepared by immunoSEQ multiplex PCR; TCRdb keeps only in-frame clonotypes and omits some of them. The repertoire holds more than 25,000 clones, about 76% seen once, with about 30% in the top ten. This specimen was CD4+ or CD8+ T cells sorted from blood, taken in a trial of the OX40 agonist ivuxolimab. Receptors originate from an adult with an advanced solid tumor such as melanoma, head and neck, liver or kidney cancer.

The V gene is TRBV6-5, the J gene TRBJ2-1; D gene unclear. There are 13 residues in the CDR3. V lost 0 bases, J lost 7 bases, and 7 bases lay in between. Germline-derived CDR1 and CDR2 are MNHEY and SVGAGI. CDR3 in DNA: TGTGCCAGCAGTTACTCGCGGACGAATGAGCAGTTCTTC. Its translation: CASSYSRTNEQFF.

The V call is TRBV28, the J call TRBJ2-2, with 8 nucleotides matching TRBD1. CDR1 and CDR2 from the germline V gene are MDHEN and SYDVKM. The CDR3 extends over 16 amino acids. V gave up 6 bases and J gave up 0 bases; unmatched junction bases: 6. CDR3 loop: CASSLGQGTNTGELFF. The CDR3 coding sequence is TGTGCCAGCAGCCTCGGACAGGGAACGAACACCGGGGAGCTGTTTTTT.

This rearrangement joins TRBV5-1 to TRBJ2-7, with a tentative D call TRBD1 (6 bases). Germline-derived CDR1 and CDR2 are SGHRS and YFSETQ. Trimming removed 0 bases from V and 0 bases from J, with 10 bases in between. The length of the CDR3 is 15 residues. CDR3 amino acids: CASSLEGHLSYEQYF. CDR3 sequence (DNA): TGCGCCAGCAGCTTGGAGGGACACCTCTCCTACGAGCAGTACTTC.

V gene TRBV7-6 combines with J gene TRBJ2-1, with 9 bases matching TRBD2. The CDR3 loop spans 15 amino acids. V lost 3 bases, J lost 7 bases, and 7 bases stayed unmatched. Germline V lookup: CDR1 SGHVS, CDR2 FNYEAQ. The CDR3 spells CASSFGTSPLNEQFF. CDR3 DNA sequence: TGTGCCAGCAGCTTCGGGACTAGCCCTCTAAATGAGCAGTTCTTC.

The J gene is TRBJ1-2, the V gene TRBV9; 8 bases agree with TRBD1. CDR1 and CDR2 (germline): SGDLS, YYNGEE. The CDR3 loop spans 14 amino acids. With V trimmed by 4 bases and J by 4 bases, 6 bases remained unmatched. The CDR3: CASSSGGWSYGYTF. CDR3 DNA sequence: TGTGCCAGCAGCTCAGGGGGCTGGAGCTATGGCTACACCTTC.

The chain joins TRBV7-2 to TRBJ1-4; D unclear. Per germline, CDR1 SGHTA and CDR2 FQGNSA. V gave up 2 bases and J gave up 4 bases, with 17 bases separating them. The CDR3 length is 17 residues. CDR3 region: CASSLWFRASINEKLFF. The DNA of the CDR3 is TGTGCCAGCAGCTTATGGTTCCGAGCTTCCATTAATGAAAAACTGTTTTTT. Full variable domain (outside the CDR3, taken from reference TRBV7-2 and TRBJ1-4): GAGVSQSPSNKVTEKGKDVELRCDPISGHTALYWYRQSLGQGLEFLIYFQGNSAPDKSGLPSDRFSAERTGGSVSTLTIQRTQQEDSAVYLCASSLWFRASINEKLFFGSGTQLSVL.

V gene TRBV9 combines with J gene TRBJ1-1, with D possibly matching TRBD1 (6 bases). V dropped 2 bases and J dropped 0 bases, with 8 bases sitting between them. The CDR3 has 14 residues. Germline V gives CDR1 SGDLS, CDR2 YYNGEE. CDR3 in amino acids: CASSVSGVNTEAFF. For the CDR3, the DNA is TGTGCCAGCAGCGTCTCAGGGGTGAACACTGAAGCTTTCTTT.

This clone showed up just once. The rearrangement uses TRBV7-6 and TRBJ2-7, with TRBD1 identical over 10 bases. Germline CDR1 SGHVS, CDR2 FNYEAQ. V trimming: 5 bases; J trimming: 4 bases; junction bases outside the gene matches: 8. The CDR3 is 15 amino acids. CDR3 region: CASSPGRDRGYEQYF. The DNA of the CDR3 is TGTGCCAGCAGCCCCGGCCGGGACAGGGGTTACGAGCAGTACTTC. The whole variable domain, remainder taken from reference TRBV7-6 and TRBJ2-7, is GAGVSQSPRYKVTKRGQDVALRCDPISGHVSLYWYRQALGQGPEFLTYFNYEAQQDKSGLPNDRFSAERPEGSISTLTIQRTEQRDSAMYRCASSPGRDRGYEQYFGPGTRLTVT.

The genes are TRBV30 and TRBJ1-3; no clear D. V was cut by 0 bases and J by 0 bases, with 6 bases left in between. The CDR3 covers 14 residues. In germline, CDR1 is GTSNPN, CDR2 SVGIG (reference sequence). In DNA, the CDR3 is TGTGCCTGGAGTGTATATACCTCTGGAAACACCATATATTTT. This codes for CAWSVYTSGNTIYF.

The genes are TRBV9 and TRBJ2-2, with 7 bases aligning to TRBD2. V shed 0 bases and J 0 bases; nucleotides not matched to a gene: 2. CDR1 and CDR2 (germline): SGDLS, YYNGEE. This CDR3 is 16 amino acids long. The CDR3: CASSVVGTTNTGELFF. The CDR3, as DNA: TGTGCCAGCAGCGTAGTAGGGACTACGAACACCGGGGAGCTGTTTTTT.

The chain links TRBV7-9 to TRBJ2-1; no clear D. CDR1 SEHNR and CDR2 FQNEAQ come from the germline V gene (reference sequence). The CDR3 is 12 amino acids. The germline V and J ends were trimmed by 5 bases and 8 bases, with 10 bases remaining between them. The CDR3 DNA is TGTGCCAGCAGCCCGGGTTACGATGAGCAGTTCTTC. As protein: CASSPGYDEQFF.

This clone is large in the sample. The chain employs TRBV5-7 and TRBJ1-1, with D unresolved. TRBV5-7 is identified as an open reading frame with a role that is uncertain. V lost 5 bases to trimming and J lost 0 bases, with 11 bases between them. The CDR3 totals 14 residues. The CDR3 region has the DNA TGTGCCAGCAGTCCCTATCGCTTGAACACTGAAGCTTTCTTT. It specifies CASSPYRLNTEAFF.

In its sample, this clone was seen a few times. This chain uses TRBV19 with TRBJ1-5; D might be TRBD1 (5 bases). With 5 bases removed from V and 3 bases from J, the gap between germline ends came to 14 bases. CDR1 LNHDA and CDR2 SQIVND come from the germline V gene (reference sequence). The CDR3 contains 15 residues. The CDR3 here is CASSFWDFVNQPQHF. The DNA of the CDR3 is TGTGCCAGTAGTTTTTGGGACTTTGTCAATCAGCCCCAGCATTTT.

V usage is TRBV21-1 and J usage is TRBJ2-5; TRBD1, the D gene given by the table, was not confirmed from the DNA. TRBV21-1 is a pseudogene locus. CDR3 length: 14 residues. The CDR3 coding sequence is TGTGCCAGCAGCAGAACGACAGGGCTTAAGACCCAGTACTTC. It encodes CASSRTTGLKTQYF.

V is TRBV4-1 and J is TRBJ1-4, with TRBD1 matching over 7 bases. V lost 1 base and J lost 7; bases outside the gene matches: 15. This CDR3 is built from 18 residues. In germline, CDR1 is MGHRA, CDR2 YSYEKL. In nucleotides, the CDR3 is TGCGCCAGCAGCCAAGGCACAATAGTGGCAGGGGGTGCTGAAAAACTGTTTTTT. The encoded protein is CASSQGTIVAGGAEKLFF.

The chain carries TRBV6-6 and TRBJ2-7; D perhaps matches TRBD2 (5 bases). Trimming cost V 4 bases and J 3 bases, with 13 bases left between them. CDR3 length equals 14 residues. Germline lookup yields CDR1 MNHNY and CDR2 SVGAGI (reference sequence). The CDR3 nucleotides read TGTGCCAGCAGTTTTCACCGGGAATTCTACGAGCAGTACTTC. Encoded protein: CASSFHREFYEQYF.

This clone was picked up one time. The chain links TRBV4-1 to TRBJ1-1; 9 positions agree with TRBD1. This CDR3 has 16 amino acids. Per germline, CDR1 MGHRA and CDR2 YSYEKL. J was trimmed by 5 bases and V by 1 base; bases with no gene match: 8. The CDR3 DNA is TGCGCCAGCAGCCAAGTAGTCGGACAGGGGTGGACTGAAGCTTTCTTT. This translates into CASSQVVGQGWTEAFF.

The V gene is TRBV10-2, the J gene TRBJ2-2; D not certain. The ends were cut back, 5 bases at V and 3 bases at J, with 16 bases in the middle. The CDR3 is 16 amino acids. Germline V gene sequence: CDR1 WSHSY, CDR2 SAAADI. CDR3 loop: CASSPTLERDTGELFF. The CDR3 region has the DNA TGCGCCAGCAGTCCCACTCTGGAAAGGGACACCGGGGAGCTGTTTTTT.

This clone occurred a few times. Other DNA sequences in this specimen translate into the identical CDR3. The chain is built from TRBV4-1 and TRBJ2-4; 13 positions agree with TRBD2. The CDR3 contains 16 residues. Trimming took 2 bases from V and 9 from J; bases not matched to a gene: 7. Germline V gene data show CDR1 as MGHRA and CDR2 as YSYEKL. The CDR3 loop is CASSQLTSGGAGIQYF. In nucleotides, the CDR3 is TGCGCCAGCAGCCAACTCACTAGCGGGGGGGCCGGCATTCAGTACTTC.

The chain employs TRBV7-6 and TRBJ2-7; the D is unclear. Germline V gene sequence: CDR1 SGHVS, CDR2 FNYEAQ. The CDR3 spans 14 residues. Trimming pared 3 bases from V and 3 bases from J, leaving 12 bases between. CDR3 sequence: CASSLGSLGYEQYF. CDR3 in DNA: TGTGCCAGCAGCTTGGGGTCTCTTGGCTACGAGCAGTACTTC.

CDR3: CASSYSSEAEAFF. The CDR3 DNA follows: TGTGCCAGCAGTTACTCCAGCGAGGCTGAAGCTTTCTTT. The J gene is TRBJ1-1, the V gene TRBV6-6; D gene uncertain. The V end lost 0 bases, the J end lost 6 bases, and 8 bases lay between the germline ends. Germline CDR1 reads MNHNY; CDR2 reads SVGAGI (reference sequence). The CDR3 runs 13 residues.